This TCR beta chain was sequenced in a study of cytomegalovirus exposure and HLA in healthy donors. The approximately 120-subject validation cohort, separate from the 666-subject first cohort, included the donors. General observations from the study: According to a later analysis, TCR clusters from the first cohort tended to co-occur in the 120 or so validation repertoires. The study flagged approximately 180 TCR beta chains as cytomegalovirus-associated.

This clone was picked up a small number of times. Antigen unknown. V was pared by 5 bases and J by 3 bases, with 9 bases of the junction left unmatched. CDR3 length: 16 residues. Germline-derived CDR1 and CDR2 are SGHVS and FQNEAQ. This table comes from immunoSEQ multiplex PCR, and its TCRdb copy is limited to in-frame clones, with some not included. Seen here are about 150,000 clones, roughly nine tenths observed once, and the top ten hold about 3%. This TCR came from a woman younger than 30 in good health and CMV-seropositive. The material sequenced was PBMCs. This chain joins TRBV7-8 and TRBJ1-5; TRBD1 aligns across 8 bases. CDR3 in amino acids: CASSLETGEANQPQHF. The CDR3 nucleotides read TGTGCCAGCAGCCTAGAGACAGGGGAGGCCAATCAGCCCCAGCATTTT.